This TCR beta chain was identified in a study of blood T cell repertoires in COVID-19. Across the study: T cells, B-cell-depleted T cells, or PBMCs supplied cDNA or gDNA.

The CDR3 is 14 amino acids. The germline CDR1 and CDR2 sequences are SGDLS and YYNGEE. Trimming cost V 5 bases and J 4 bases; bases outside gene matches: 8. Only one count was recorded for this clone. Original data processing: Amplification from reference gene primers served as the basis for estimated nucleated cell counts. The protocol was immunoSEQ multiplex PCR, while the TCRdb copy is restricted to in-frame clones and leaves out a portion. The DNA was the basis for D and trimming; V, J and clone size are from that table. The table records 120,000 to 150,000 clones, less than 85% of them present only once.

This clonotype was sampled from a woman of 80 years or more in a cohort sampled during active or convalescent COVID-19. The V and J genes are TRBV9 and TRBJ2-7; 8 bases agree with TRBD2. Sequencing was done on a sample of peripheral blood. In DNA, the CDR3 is TGTGCCAGCAGTATAGCGGGAAACGATTACGAGCAGTACTTC. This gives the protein CASSIAGNDYEQYF.